The rows below give T cell receptor beta chains drawn from one sample of a study of T cell changes during pregnancy in multiple sclerosis. The protocol was immunoSEQ multiplex PCR, while the TCRdb copy is restricted to in-frame clones and leaves out a portion. The table records 25,000 to 40,000 clones, around nine tenths of them present only once. This material consisted of CD8+ T cells from peripheral blood mononuclear cells, taken in the second trimester of pregnancy. The receptors shown here come from a female donor with multiple sclerosis, enrolled in a pregnancy study. Each CDR3 is given with its conserved first and last residue. Size is stated for part of the rows, as once, few or many counts, or as a class when the clone is expanded.

abundance: NA
v_gene: TRBV13
j_gene: TRBJ1-5
CDR3aa: CASSMGGNQPQHF

abundance: NA
v_gene: TRBV4-1
j_gene: TRBJ2-7
CDR3aa: CASSQDQQGRYEQYF

abundance: NA
v_gene: TRBV18
j_gene: TRBJ1-2
CDR3aa: CASSPRGDREYNGGYTF

abundance: NA
v_gene: TRBV4-3
j_gene: TRBJ2-2
CDR3aa: CASSRDREAGELFF

abundance: once
v_gene: TRBV7-9
j_gene: TRBJ2-1
CDR3aa: CASSSIFEPEAGNEQFF

abundance: NA
v_gene: TRBV4-1
j_gene: TRBJ2-1
CDR3aa: CASSQEGAYNEQFF

abundance: NA
v_gene: TRBV6-4
j_gene: TRBJ2-1
CDR3aa: CASSDGGLAGGEQFF

abundance: NA
v_gene: TRBV4-2
j_gene: TRBJ2-7
CDR3aa: CASSQDGGAGGYEQYF

abundance: NA
v_gene: TRBV4-3
j_gene: TRBJ1-2
CDR3aa: CASSQERGSNYGYTF

abundance: once
v_gene: TRBV27
j_gene: TRBJ2-2
CDR3aa: CASSFSSRAGELFF

abundance: NA
v_gene: TRBV9
j_gene: TRBJ2-3
CDR3aa: CASSVEGTGVYDTQYF

abundance: NA
v_gene: TRBV27
j_gene: TRBJ1-5
CDR3aa: CASSLFGGSNQPQHF

abundance: NA
v_gene: TRBV7-9
j_gene: TRBJ1-1
CDR3aa: CASGGALNTEAFF

abundance: NA
v_gene: TRBV28
j_gene: TRBJ2-2
CDR3aa: CASSFLLPGELFF

abundance: NA
v_gene: TRBV28
j_gene: TRBJ2-1
CDR3aa: CASSARDYNEQFF

abundance: NA
v_gene: TRBV7-3
j_gene: TRBJ2-7
CDR3aa: CASSEGLASPYEQYF

abundance: once
v_gene: TRBV4-1
j_gene: TRBJ2-7
CDR3aa: CASSQSVSGTYEQYF

abundance: NA
v_gene: TRBV9
j_gene: TRBJ2-7
CDR3aa: CASSGWTGSYEQYF

abundance: NA
v_gene: TRBV4-1
j_gene: TRBJ1-2
CDR3aa: CASSPTGTNYGYTF

abundance: NA
v_gene: TRBV29-1
j_gene: TRBJ2-7
CDR3aa: CSVEDPLAGYEQYF

abundance: NA
v_gene: TRBV4-3
j_gene: TRBJ2-1
CDR3aa: CASSRKLRDSSYNEQFF

abundance: NA
v_gene: TRBV19
j_gene: TRBJ2-5
CDR3aa: CASSISPGETQYF

abundance: NA
v_gene: TRBV7-9
j_gene: TRBJ2-1
CDR3aa: CASIRGLAGDSEQFF

abundance: NA
v_gene: TRBV13
j_gene: TRBJ2-7
CDR3aa: CASSLVPAGPSGEQYF

abundance: NA
v_gene: TRBV19
j_gene: TRBJ2-5
CDR3aa: CASTRTGGGGQETQYF

abundance: NA
v_gene: TRBV11-1
j_gene: TRBJ2-5
CDR3aa: CASGPPFVETQYF

abundance: NA
v_gene: TRBV9
j_gene: TRBJ2-1
CDR3aa: CASSVWEYNEQFF

abundance: once
v_gene: TRBV4-3
j_gene: TRBJ2-7
CDR3aa: CASSQDEIAGGPTNEQYF

abundance: NA
v_gene: TRBV15
j_gene: TRBJ2-5
CDR3aa: CATRNRGRETQYF

abundance: NA
v_gene: TRBV28
j_gene: TRBJ2-7
CDR3aa: CASSLGPVAYEQYF

abundance: NA
v_gene: TRBV5-6
j_gene: TRBJ2-7
CDR3aa: CASSPRIPYEQYF

abundance: NA
v_gene: TRBV25-1
j_gene: TRBJ2-2
CDR3aa: CASSEWGTGDTGELFF

abundance: NA
v_gene: TRBV28
j_gene: TRBJ2-1
CDR3aa: CASSLWTSEYNEQFF

abundance: once
v_gene: TRBV2
j_gene: TRBJ2-7
CDR3aa: CASITLLQGSYEQYF

abundance: NA
v_gene: TRBV30
j_gene: TRBJ1-5
CDR3aa: CAWSVLGGDNQPQHF

abundance: NA
v_gene: TRBV6-5
j_gene: TRBJ1-5
CDR3aa: CASSYKGSSQPQHF

abundance: NA
v_gene: TRBV6-4
j_gene: TRBJ2-2
CDR3aa: CASSDSPSGSPGELFF